These 20 T cell receptor beta chains came from one sample sequenced in a study of control samples from healthy donors and cancer patients. Libraries were prepared by immunoSEQ multiplex PCR; TCRdb keeps only in-frame clonotypes and omits some of them. Of 190,000 or so clones listed, 85% to 95% are singletons. Sequencing used blood. All receptors come from a man in his late teens or twenties in good health.

V usage is TRBV5-1 and J usage is TRBJ1-2; 9 bases align to TRBD1. The CDR3 is 14 amino acids. V dropped 2 bases and J dropped 4; count of bases not matched to a gene: 3. Germline CDR1 and CDR2: SGHRS and YFSETQ. The CDR3 DNA reads as TGCGCCAGCAGCTTACAGGGGGCCGGCTATGGCTACACCTTC. This translates into CASSLQGAGYGYTF.

The count of this clone is one. The V gene is TRBV7-3, the J gene TRBJ2-1; weak D call: TRBD2 (6 bases). V was shortened by 5 bases and J by 9 bases, with 17 bases between the two germline ends. Germline CDR1 reads SGHTA; CDR2 reads FQGTGA. CDR3 size: 14 residues. Written as DNA, the CDR3 is TGTGCCAGCAGCCACCCGCTGGGGGGAGGTGAGCAGTTCTTC. Translation gives CASSHPLGGGEQFF.

The chain links TRBV6-5 to TRBJ1-1; weak D call: TRBD1 (5 bases). The germline V gene encodes CDR1 MNHEY and CDR2 SVGAGI. The CDR3 sequence is 12 residues long. V was shortened by 10 bases and J by 6 bases, with 15 bases between the two germline ends. The CDR3 loop reads CATRQTGAEAFF. CDR3 nucleotides: TGTGCCACCCGACAGACCGGGGCTGAAGCTTTCTTT.

A word on this clone: Other DNA sequences from this sample encode an identical CDR3 as well. The gene calls are TRBV24-1 and TRBJ1-2; no definite D call. The germline gives CDR1 KGHDR, CDR2 SFDVKD. CDR3 length equals 12 residues. Trimming took off 2 bases at V and 6 bases at J, with 6 bases between the two ends. CDR3 in DNA: TGTGCCACCAGTGATTCCGGGGATGGCTACACCTTC. Protein sequence: CATSDSGDGYTF.

A note on this clone: This specimen includes other DNA sequences encoding the same CDR3. This CDR3 is CASSPPTDTQYF. The CDR3 DNA is TGTGCCAGCTCACCACCTACAGATACGCAGTATTTT. This chain connects TRBV18 to TRBJ2-3; D not resolved. This CDR3 contains 12 residues. Trimming took off 0 bases at V and 3 bases at J, with 1 base between the two ends. CDR1 and CDR2 (germline): KGHSH, LQKENI. Full variable domain (remainder filled in from reference TRBV18 and TRBJ2-3): NAGVMQNPRHLVRRRGQEARLRCSPMKGHSHVYWYRQLPEEGLKFMVYLQKENIIDESGMPKERFSAEFPKEGPSILRIQQVVRGDSAAYFCASSPPTDTQYFGPGTRLTVL.

The J gene is TRBJ2-1, the V gene TRBV7-3; TRBD2 matches at 7 bases. With V trimmed by 2 bases and J by 5 bases, 6 bases remained unmatched. This CDR3 has 15 residues. Germline V CDR1 and CDR2: SGHTA, FQGTGA. The CDR3 region has the DNA TGTGCCAGCAGCTTAGGGCTAGCGGACCACAATGAGCAGTTCTTC. Translating it yields CASSLGLADHNEQFF.

V and J are TRBV20-1 and TRBJ2-1; 9 nucleotides match TRBD1. This CDR3 spans 13 amino acids. After removal of 3 bases from V and 8 bases from J, the junction contained 5 bases not matched to a gene. Germline-derived CDR1 and CDR2 are DFQATT and SNEGSKA (reference sequence). CDR3 residues: CSASPGTGHEQFF. CDR3 bases: TGCAGTGCTAGTCCCGGGACAGGGCATGAGCAGTTCTTC.

The V gene is TRBV7-3, the J gene TRBJ1-5; 7 bases map to TRBD1. Germline V lookup: CDR1 SGHTA, CDR2 FQGTGA. V lost 5 bases to trimming and J lost 6 bases; unmatched junction nucleotides: 7. The CDR3 totals 14 residues. This CDR3 reads CASSPHTGAQPQHF. CDR3 nucleotides: TGTGCCAGCAGCCCCCACACAGGGGCTCAGCCCCAGCATTTT.

J is TRBJ2-1 and V is TRBV2; 9 nucleotides match TRBD1. The CDR3 totals 15 residues. The V gene end was trimmed by 5 bases and the J gene end by 2 bases; junction bases not matched to a gene: 4. Germline values: CDR1 SNHLY, CDR2 FYNNEI. CDR3 sequence reads: CASSLGQGPYNEQFF. In nucleotides, the CDR3 is TGTGCCAGCAGTTTGGGACAGGGCCCCTACAATGAGCAGTTCTTC.

V usage is TRBV5-1 and J usage is TRBJ2-7; D is perhaps TRBD2 (5 bases). Trimming pared 5 bases from V and 3 bases from J, leaving 18 bases between. CDR1 and CDR2 (germline): SGHRS, YFSETQ. The CDR3 covers 15 residues. The CDR3 spells CASSSRDIGLYEQYF. CDR3 DNA sequence: TGCGCCAGCAGTTCTAGGGATATCGGACTCTACGAGCAGTACTTC.

This rearrangement joins TRBV7-9 to TRBJ2-7; D is unresolved. The CDR3 spans 14 residues. With 2 bases removed from V and 0 bases from J, the gap between germline ends came to 8 bases. Germline lookup yields CDR1 SEHNR and CDR2 FQNEAQ (reference sequence). The CDR3 nucleotides are TGTGCCAGCAGCTTACTGGGGAACTCCTACGAGCAGTACTTC. Translation gives CASSLLGNSYEQYF.

CDR3 DNA: TGTGCCAGCAGCGTAGCCCAGCGGGGGGGCTACAATGAGCAGTTCTTC. Its protein product is CASSVAQRGGYNEQFF. This sequence joins TRBV9 and TRBJ2-1, with 10 bases identical to TRBD2. CDR3 length: 16 amino acids. Germline V lookup: CDR1 SGDLS, CDR2 YYNGEE. With 0 bases clipped from V and 3 bases from J, the junction kept 3 bases outside the gene matches.

V is TRBV19 and J is TRBJ2-6; D not resolved. V gave up 5 bases and J gave up 0 bases, with 8 bases separating them. CDR1 is LNHDA, CDR2 SQIVND, per germline (reference sequence). The length of the CDR3 is 15 residues. The CDR3: CASSYGYSGANVLTF. In DNA, the CDR3 is TGTGCCAGTAGTTACGGTTACTCTGGGGCCAACGTCCTGACTTTC.

This clone was detected only a few times. The rearrangement links TRBV11-2 to TRBJ1-5; no reliable D call. Trimming removed 0 bases at V and 6 bases at J, with 6 bases between. Germline V CDR1 and CDR2: SGHAT, FQNNGV. This CDR3 contains 13 residues. CDR3: CASSLDLRQPQHF. CDR3 sequence (DNA): TGTGCCAGCAGCTTAGATTTACGTCAGCCCCAGCATTTT.

The genes are TRBV6-2 or TRBV6-3 and TRBJ2-1; 8 bases are a match to TRBD2. The ends lost 5 bases at V and 3 bases at J; junction bases unmatched: 0. Germline V gives CDR1 MNHEY, CDR2 SVGEGT. The CDR3 loop spans 13 amino acids. CDR3 sequence: CASSLAGYNEQFF. The CDR3 region has the DNA TGTGCCAGCAGTCTAGCGGGCTACAATGAGCAGTTCTTC.

This clone was detected once. Here the CDR3 reads CASSQEISGANVLTF. The CDR3 DNA sequence: TGTGCCAGCAGCCAGGAGATCTCTGGGGCCAACGTCCTGACTTTC. The rearrangement uses TRBV7-3 and TRBJ2-6; D ambiguous. Trimming left V 5 bases short and J 0 bases short, with 8 bases between. The CDR3 covers 15 residues. Germline lookup yields CDR1 SGHTA and CDR2 FQGTGA.

This rearrangement joins TRBV10-3 to TRBJ2-3; D is uncertain. CDR1 is ENHRY and CDR2 is SYGVKD in the germline V gene. Trimming took off 4 bases at V and 2 bases at J, with 10 bases between the two ends. The CDR3 contains 14 residues. CDR3 coding DNA: TGTGCCATCAGTGGCATAGTGCTCACAGATACGCAGTATTTT. It codes for CAISGIVLTDTQYF.

The genes are TRBV3-1 (or the pseudogene TRBV3-2) and TRBJ1-2; D is undetermined. The CDR3 sequence is 16 residues long. The germline V and J ends were trimmed by 3 bases and 8 bases, with 22 bases remaining between them. Germline V gene lookup returns CDR1 LGHDT and CDR2 YNNKEL (reference sequence). The CDR3 protein is CASSQWTGILTMGYTF. CDR3 DNA sequence: TGTGCCAGCAGCCAGTGGACGGGGATCTTAACTATGGGCTACACCTTC.

This chain uses TRBV6-1 with TRBJ2-3; the D is unclear. Trimming left V 1 base short and J 5 bases short, with 4 bases between. Per the germline V gene, CDR1 is MNHNS and CDR2 is SASEGT. The CDR3 has 12 amino acids. The CDR3 DNA sequence: TGTGCCAGCAGTGAAGTGGGAGATACGCAGTATTTT. It yields the protein CASSEVGDTQYF.

The rearrangement joins TRBV7-8 to TRBJ2-5; D perhaps matches TRBD1 (7 bases). The CDR3 contains 15 residues. Germline CDR1 SGHVS, CDR2 FQNEAQ. Trimming stripped 5 bases from V and 5 bases from J, with 18 bases between. CDR3 sequence reads: CASSIRQGREETQYF. In DNA form, the CDR3 reads TGTGCCAGCAGCATAAGACAGGGTCGGGAGGAGACCCAGTACTTC.